The 3 T cell receptor beta chains given below trace back to one sample, sequenced in a study of OX40 agonist ivuxolimab in advanced cancers. The data were produced by immunoSEQ multiplex PCR, yet TCRdb's version contains in-frame clones alone and is incomplete. In the table there are about 71,000 clones, roughly 81% of which are singletons. The starting material was CD4+ or CD8+ T cells sorted from blood, obtained in a trial of the OX40 agonist ivuxolimab. Receptors were obtained from an adult with an advanced solid tumor such as melanoma, head and neck, liver or kidney cancer.

This clone appeared a few times. V gene TRBV6-6 combines with J gene TRBJ1-6; 7 bases are shared with TRBD1. The V gene's germline CDR1 is MNHNY and CDR2 SVGAGI (reference sequence). J was trimmed by 7 bases and V by 2 bases; bases with no gene match: 8. The CDR3 totals 16 residues. For the CDR3, the DNA is TGTGCCAGCAGTTACGGAACAGGGGCGAGGAATTCACCCCTCCACTTT. As protein: CASSYGTGARNSPLHF.

V and J are TRBV6-1 and TRBJ1-6, with D perhaps TRBD1 (5 bases). The length of the CDR3 is 15 residues. The V end was cut by 2 bases, the J end by 5 bases, with 10 bases between. Germline V gene lookup returns CDR1 MNHNS and CDR2 SASEGT. CDR3 loop: CASSERDSNNSPLHF. The CDR3 DNA is TGTGCCAGCAGTGAACGTGACAGTAATAATTCACCCCTCCACTTT.

This clone was found a few times. V gene TRBV5-4 combines with J gene TRBJ2-1; TRBD2 agrees at 14 bases. After removal of 4 bases from V and 7 bases from J, the junction contained 10 bases not matched to a gene. CDR1 SGHNT and CDR2 YYREEE come from the germline V gene (reference sequence). This CDR3 spans 17 amino acids. CDR3 sequence: CASSPRLAGGVLNEQFF. CDR3 DNA sequence: TGTGCCAGCAGCCCTCGACTAGCGGGAGGGGTATTGAATGAGCAGTTCTTC.